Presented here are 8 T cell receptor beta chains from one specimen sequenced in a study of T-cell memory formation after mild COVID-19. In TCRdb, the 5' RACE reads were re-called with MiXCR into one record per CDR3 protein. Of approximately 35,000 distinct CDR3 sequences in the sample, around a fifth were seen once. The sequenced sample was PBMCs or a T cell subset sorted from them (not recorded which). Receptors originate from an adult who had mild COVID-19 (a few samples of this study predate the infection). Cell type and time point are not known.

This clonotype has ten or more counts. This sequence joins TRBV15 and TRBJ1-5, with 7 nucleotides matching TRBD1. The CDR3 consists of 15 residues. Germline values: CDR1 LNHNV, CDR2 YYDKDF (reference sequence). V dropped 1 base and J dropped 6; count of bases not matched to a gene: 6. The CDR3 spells CATSRGAQGGQPQHF. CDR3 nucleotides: TGTGCCACCAGCAGAGGTGCGCAGGGGGGTCAGCCCCAGCATTTT.

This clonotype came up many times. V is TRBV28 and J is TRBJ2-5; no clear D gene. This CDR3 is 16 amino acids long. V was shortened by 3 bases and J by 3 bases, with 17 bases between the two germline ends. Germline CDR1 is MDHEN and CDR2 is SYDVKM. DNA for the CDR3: TGTGCCAGCAGTTTTAGTTATTTACGGCGTAAAGAGACCCAGTACTTC. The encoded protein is CASSFSYLRRKETQYF.

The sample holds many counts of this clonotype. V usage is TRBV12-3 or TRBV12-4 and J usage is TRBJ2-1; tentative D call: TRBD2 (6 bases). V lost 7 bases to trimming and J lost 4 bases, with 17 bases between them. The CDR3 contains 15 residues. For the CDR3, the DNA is TGTGCCAGCACCCCGGCTAGCGCCCCTTACAATGAGCAGTTCTTC. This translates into CASTPASAPYNEQFF.

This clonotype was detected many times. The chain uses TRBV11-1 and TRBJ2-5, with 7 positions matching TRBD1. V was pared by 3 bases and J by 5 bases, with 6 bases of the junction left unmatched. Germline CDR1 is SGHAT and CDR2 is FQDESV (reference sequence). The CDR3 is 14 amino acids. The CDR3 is CASSFRQGRETQYF. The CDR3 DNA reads TGTGCCAGCAGCTTCCGACAGGGACGGGAGACCCAGTACTTC.

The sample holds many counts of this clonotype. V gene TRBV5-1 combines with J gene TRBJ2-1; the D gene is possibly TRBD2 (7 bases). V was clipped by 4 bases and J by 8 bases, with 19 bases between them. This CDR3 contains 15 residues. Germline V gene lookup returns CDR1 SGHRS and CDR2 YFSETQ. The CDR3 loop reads CASSQFGQGRDEQFF. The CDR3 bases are TGCGCCAGCAGCCAGTTCGGGCAGGGGAGGGATGAGCAGTTCTTC.

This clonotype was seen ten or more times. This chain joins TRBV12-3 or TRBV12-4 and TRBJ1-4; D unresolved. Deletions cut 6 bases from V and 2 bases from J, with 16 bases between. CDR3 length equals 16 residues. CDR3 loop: CASSHLGGRTNEKLFF. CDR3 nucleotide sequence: TGTGCCAGCAGCCATCTCGGAGGACGGACTAATGAAAAACTGTTTTTT.

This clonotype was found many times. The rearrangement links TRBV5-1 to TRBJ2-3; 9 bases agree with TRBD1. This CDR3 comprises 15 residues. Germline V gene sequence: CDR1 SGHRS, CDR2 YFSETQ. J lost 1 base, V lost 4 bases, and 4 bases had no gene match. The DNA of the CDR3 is TGCGCCAGCAGCCAGGGACAGGGCCGCACAGATACGCAGTATTTT. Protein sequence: CASSQGQGRTDTQYF.

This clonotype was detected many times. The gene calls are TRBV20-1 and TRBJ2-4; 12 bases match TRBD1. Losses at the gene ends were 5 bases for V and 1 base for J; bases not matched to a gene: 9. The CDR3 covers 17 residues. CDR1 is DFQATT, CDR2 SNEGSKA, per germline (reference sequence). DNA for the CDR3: TGCAGTGCTCTTGGGACAGGGGGCAAGGGGGCCAAAAACATTCAGTACTTC. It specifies CSALGTGGKGAKNIQYF.